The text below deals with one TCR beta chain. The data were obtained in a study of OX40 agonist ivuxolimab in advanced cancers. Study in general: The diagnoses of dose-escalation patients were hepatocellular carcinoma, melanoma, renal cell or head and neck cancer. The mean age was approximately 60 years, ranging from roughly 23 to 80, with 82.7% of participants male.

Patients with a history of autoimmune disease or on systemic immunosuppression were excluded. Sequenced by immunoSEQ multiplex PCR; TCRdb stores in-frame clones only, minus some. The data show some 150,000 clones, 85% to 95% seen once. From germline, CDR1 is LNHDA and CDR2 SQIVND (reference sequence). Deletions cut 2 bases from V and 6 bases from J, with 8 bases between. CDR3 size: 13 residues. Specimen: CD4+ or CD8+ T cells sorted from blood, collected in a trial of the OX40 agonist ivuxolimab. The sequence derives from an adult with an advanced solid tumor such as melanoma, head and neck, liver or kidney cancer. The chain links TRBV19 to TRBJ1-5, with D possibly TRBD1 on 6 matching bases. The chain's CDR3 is CASSILQGQPQHF. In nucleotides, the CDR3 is TGTGCCAGTAGTATATTACAGGGTCAGCCCCAGCATTTT.